This TCR beta chain was sequenced in a study of blood T cell repertoires in COVID-19 (dated by TCRdb to about 2020). At the level of the whole study: Collaborator samples came from the United States, Italy and Spain and covered acute and convalescent phases of COVID-19. A freely available public database, intended as a resource for researchers studying the immune response to SARS-CoV-2, is where the repertoires were released. The material from the prospective study consisted of cDNA or gDNA derived from T cells, B-cell-depleted T cells, or PBMCs. HLA class I and class II types, where available, came from metadata supplied by the sample provider rather than from assay-based typing. A de-identified subject ID, COVID-19 status, age in years and sex were almost always included in the sample metadata. Samples came from the ongoing ImmuneRACE study (first 160 participants) plus 1,254 subjects from 6 global collaborators. Deeply sampled blood TCRbeta repertoires from subjects exposed to, actively infected with, or recovered from COVID-19 were included in the dataset.

Inclusive of the bounding cysteine and phenylalanine, the CDR3 is 13 residues long. The retained sequence is limited to the CDR3, 39 bases, with the frame set at the first base. V is reduced by 1 base and J by 3 bases, leaving a spacing of 6 bases between them. CDR1 LGHDT and CDR2 YNNKEL are derived from the germline V gene (reference sequence). What the authors observed across the whole study: The amount of clinical and demographic metadata varied by source and participant and was provided uncurated.

Note on this clone: Its cognate antigen has yet to be identified. The record has no base qualities; no much larger clone is one base away.

The collaborating institutions used their own protocols to collect whole blood in K2EDTA tubes. For TCRbeta analysis, collaborator samples were shipped as frozen whole blood, as isolated PBMCs, or as DNA extracted from either sample type. The immunoSEQ Assay, a bias-controlled multiplex PCR, was used to amplify TCRbeta CDR3 regions from genomic DNA. In the original analysis: Nucleated cell counts per sample were estimated from amplification of reference gene primers within the assay. Sequence reads were collapsed and filtered to measure the absolute abundance of every unique TCRbeta CDR3 rearrangement. Productive Simpson clonality was computed per sample as the square root of Simpson's diversity index over productive rearrangements. In TCRdb, the immuneACCESS table is reduced to in-frame sequences with V and J assigned. These tables do not hold every clone; where another copy was compared, an unresolved V gene accounts for under half, and the others remain unexplained. V and J calls and clone size are copied from that table; D and trimming were computed from the DNA. A total of 200,000 to 250,000 clones appear in this sample, roughly 76% of them only once. Of the sample, roughly 4.9% falls within the top ten clones.

Material for sequencing was peripheral blood. The clonotype originates from a human donor in a cohort sampled during active COVID-19. In this chain, TRBV3-1 (or the pseudogene TRBV3-2) is recombined with TRBJ1-2; no D gene is confidently identified. The CDR3 protein: CASSQGQDYGYTF. The base sequence is TGTGCCAGCAGCCAAGGCCAGGACTATGGCTACACCTTC.